The 8 T cell receptor beta chains below were found in one sample sequenced in a study of blood T cell repertoires in COVID-19 (dated by TCRdb to the early 2020s). Preparation of the library involved the immunoSEQ multiplex PCR assay. TCRdb limited this immuneACCESS table to in-frame rearrangements with V and J called. A share of clones is missing; checked studies link under half to unresolved V genes, and the rest is unexplained. The sample table shows approximately 240,000 clones, and 85% are seen once. Jointly, the top ten make up more than 6% of the sample. Sequenced material: peripheral blood. These TCRs come from a woman aged 55-70 years with active or convalescent COVID-19.

This clone was found many times. This CDR3 reads CASSRGNQETQYF. The CDR3 bases are TGCGCCAGCAGCCGGGGGAACCAAGAGACCCAGTACTTC. The chain recombines TRBV5-1 with TRBJ2-5, with D possibly matching TRBD2 (6 bases). CDR1 and CDR2 (germline): SGHRS, YFSETQ. CDR3 length: 13 residues. The germline V and J ends were trimmed by 4 bases and 0 bases, with 7 bases remaining between them.

The chain joins TRBV10-3 to TRBJ2-1, with 11 nucleotides matching TRBD2. This CDR3 has 15 residues. Germline lookup yields CDR1 ENHRY and CDR2 SYGVKD. V lost 6 bases to trimming and J lost 4 bases; unmatched junction nucleotides: 5. The CDR3 sequence: CAIRATSGGYNEQFF. Here the CDR3 DNA reads TGTGCCATCAGGGCCACTAGCGGGGGTTACAATGAGCAGTTCTTC.

V usage is TRBV28 and J usage is TRBJ2-3; no firm D call. Per the germline V gene, CDR1 is MDHEN and CDR2 is SYDVKM. V lost 8 bases, J lost 9 bases, and 12 bases lay in between. The CDR3 is 11 amino acids. CDR3 bases: TGTGCCAGCTCCCTCACCCGGACGCAGTATTTT. This translates into CASSLTRTQYF.

The chain links TRBV7-8 to TRBJ1-2; 7 bases are a match to TRBD1. Germline CDR1 SGHVS, CDR2 FQNEAQ. The junction had 16 bases not matched to a gene; V was cut back by 5 bases and J by 4 bases. The CDR3 contains 17 residues. For the CDR3, the DNA is TGTGCCAGCAGCGTAACAGGGGCCGCCCCCCGGACCTATGGCTACACCTTC. Translated, it gives CASSVTGAAPRTYGYTF.

V gene TRBV29-1 combines with J gene TRBJ1-2; possibly TRBD1 for D (6 bases). There are 13 residues in the CDR3. The germline V and J ends were trimmed by 4 bases and 4 bases, with 13 bases remaining between them. Germline CDR1 SQVTM, CDR2 ANQGSEA. CDR3 protein: CSVGNREGYGYTF. The CDR3 coding sequence is TGCAGCGTTGGTAACAGGGAGGGCTATGGCTACACCTTC.

This clone has a handful of counts. The chain joins TRBV2 to TRBJ1-1, with a possible D match to TRBD1 (5 bases). V gave up 6 bases and J gave up 10 bases, with 15 bases separating them. This CDR3 region has 12 residues. Germline loops: CDR1 SNHLY, CDR2 FYNNEI. The CDR3 region has the DNA TGTGCCAGCAGCGTGACCTCCCAGGGAGCTTTCTTT. This translates into CASSVTSQGAFF.

The chain joins TRBV5-6 to TRBJ2-5, with TRBD1 identical over 8 bases. The CDR3 is made up of 16 amino acids. The V and J ends lost 1 base and 5 bases, in that order; junction bases with no gene match: 10. Germline CDR1 and CDR2: SGHDT and YYEEEE. CDR3 nucleotide sequence: TGTGCCAGCAGCTTGATGGACAGGGAAGAATGGGAGACCCAGTACTTC. Translated, it gives CASSLMDREEWETQYF.

CDR3 in DNA: TGTGCCAGCAGTTTCAGTGTCCCTTCGTATAGCAATCAGCCCCAGCATTTT. Translating gives CASSFSVPSYSNQPQHF. The gene calls are TRBV27 and TRBJ1-5; no reliable D call. CDR3 length: 17 amino acids. The germline V gene encodes CDR1 MNHEY and CDR2 SMNVEV (reference sequence). V lost 3 bases, J lost 0 bases, and 15 bases lay in between.